This is a list of T cell receptor beta chains from one sample in a study of blood T cell repertoires in COVID-19. The repertoire was sequenced with immunoSEQ multiplex PCR; TCRdb's copy has only in-frame clones and lacks some. Of 200,000 to 250,000 clones in the sample, 84% were seen once. The sequencing sample was made of peripheral blood. Every receptor here comes from a woman of 80 years or more with COVID-19, enrolled during active disease. Each CDR3 is given with its conserved first and last residue. A D gene is named only where the DNA matches it firmly. Some rows have no size entry. The others give once, few or many, or a class for an expanded clone.

j_gene | d_gene | abundance | v_gene | CDR3aa | CDR3nt
TRBJ1-2 | NA | NA | TRBV5-6 | CASLRWAGVVGGYTF | TGTGCCAGCCTCCGGTGGGCAGGGGTGGTAGGTGGCTACACCTTC
TRBJ1-2 | NA | NA | TRBV12-3/TRBV12-4 | CASSLDSRYGYTF | TGTGCCAGCAGTTTAGACAGCCGATATGGCTACACCTTC
TRBJ2-1 | NA | NA | TRBV5-4 | CASSSDYSNEQFF | TGTGCCAGCAGTTCCGACTACTCCAATGAGCAGTTCTTC
TRBJ1-2 | NA | NA | TRBV7-9 | CASTLLSGRENGYTF | TGTGCCAGCACCCTACTCTCGGGCAGGGAAAATGGCTACACCTTC
TRBJ1-1 | NA | NA | TRBV11-1 | CASSLNTGEAFF | TGTGCCAGCAGCTTAAATACAGGGGAAGCTTTCTTT
TRBJ2-6 | TRBD1 | NA | TRBV5-4 | CASSNQNFGTGAGANVLTF | TGTGCCAGCAGCAATCAAAATTTTGGGACAGGGGCTGGGGCCAACGTCCTGACTTTC
TRBJ1-6 | NA | NA | TRBV5-4 | CASSLWGSGGNSPLHF | TGTGCCAGCAGCTTGTGGGGATCCGGGGGGAATTCACCCCTCCACTTT
TRBJ1-5 | NA | few | TRBV10-3 | CAISETGQSSNQPQHF | TGTGCCATCAGTGAGACAGGACAGAGCAGCAATCAGCCCCAGCATTTT
TRBJ1-4 | TRBD1 | once | TRBV7-9 | CASSLSGTENEKLFF | TGTGCCAGCAGTCTTTCCGGGACAGAGAATGAAAAACTGTTTTTT
TRBJ1-2 | NA | NA | TRBV28 | CASGAGRSYTF | TGTGCCAGCGGGGCAGGGAGGAGCTACACCTTC
TRBJ2-3 | NA | NA | TRBV2 | CASSGQRRSTDTQYF | TGTGCCAGCAGTGGCCAGCGTAGGAGCACAGATACGCAGTATTTT
TRBJ2-2 | TRBD1 | NA | TRBV6-1 | CASSEYRTGSTGELFF | TGTGCCAGCAGTGAATACCGGACAGGTAGCACCGGGGAGCTGTTTTTT
TRBJ2-2 | TRBD2 | NA | TRBV5-1 | CASSLATFAGGVGPGTGELFF | TGCGCCAGCAGCTTGGCCACGTTTGCCGGGGGGGTCGGGCCCGGCACCGGGGAGCTGTTTTTT
TRBJ2-1 | TRBD1 | NA | TRBV19 | CASTGTGFDEQFF | TGTGCCAGTACGGGGACAGGGTTTGATGAGCAGTTCTTC
TRBJ2-1 | NA | NA | TRBV19 | CASSIATGTYNEQFF | TGTGCCAGTAGTATAGCTACAGGAACATACAATGAGCAGTTCTTC
TRBJ2-1 | TRBD2 | few | TRBV5-4 | CASSTPRTSGGESSYNEQFF | TGTGCCAGCAGCACCCCCAGGACTAGCGGGGGGGAAAGCTCCTACAATGAGCAGTTCTTC
TRBJ1-5 | TRBD1 | NA | TRBV4-1 | CASSQDGQGGYQPQHF | TGCGCCAGCAGCCAGGATGGACAGGGGGGATATCAGCCCCAGCATTTT
TRBJ1-6 | TRBD1 | NA | TRBV6-5 | CASRTGNNSPLHF | TGTGCCAGTAGGACAGGGAATAATTCACCCCTCCACTTT